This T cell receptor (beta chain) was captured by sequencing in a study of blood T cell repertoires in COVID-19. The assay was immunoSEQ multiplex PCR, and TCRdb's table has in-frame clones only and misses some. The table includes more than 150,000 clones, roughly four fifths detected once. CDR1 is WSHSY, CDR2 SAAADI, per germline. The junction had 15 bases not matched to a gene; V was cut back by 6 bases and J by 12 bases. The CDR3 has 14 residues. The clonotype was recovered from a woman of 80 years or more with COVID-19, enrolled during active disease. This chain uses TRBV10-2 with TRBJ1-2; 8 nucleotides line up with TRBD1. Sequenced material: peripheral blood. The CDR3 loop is CASSLGDRRSVNTF. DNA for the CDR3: TGCGCCAGCAGCCTAGGGGACAGGCGGAGCGTGAACACCTTC.